The 12 T cell receptor beta chains below all came from one sample that was sequenced in a study of technical replicates of blood from a few donors. Sequenced by immunoSEQ multiplex PCR; TCRdb stores in-frame clones only, minus some. The sample shows 60,000 to 75,000 clones, around nine tenths of them seen only once. Sequenced material: PBMCs. Receptors were obtained from a human donor in good health. Some clones in this sample may be carry-over from other donors' samples.

The gene calls are TRBV20-1 and TRBJ2-3; unclear D gene. Trimming stripped 5 bases from V and 8 bases from J, with 11 bases between. The CDR3 runs 11 residues. Per germline, CDR1 DFQATT and CDR2 SNEGSKA (reference sequence). CDR3 sequence (DNA): TGCAGTGCTCCGGATGGAGCTACGCAGTATTTT. Its protein is CSAPDGATQYF.

The J gene is TRBJ2-7, the V gene TRBV6-5, with TRBD1 identical over 9 bases. The CDR3 extends over 14 amino acids. Germline trimming cut 6 bases from V and 7 bases from J; bases unmatched to any gene: 10. Looked up from germline, CDR1 is MNHEY and CDR2 is SVGAGI. The CDR3 protein is CASRSDRGHREQYF. The CDR3 region has the DNA TGTGCCAGCAGATCGGACAGGGGTCATCGTGAGCAGTACTTC.

V and J are TRBV5-6 and TRBJ2-5; 10 bases are shared with TRBD2. The CDR3 contains 16 residues. Per germline, CDR1 SGHDT and CDR2 YYEEEE. V dropped 4 bases and J dropped 4; count of bases not matched to a gene: 10. The CDR3 sequence: CASSARLAGPGETQYF. Written as DNA, the CDR3 is TGTGCCAGCAGCGCTCGACTAGCGGGCCCAGGAGAGACCCAGTACTTC.

The chain recombines TRBV20-1 with TRBJ1-4; unclear D gene. V was trimmed by 2 bases and J by 16 bases, leaving 14 bases between them. The CDR3 covers 11 residues. Germline-derived CDR1 and CDR2 are DFQATT and SNEGSKA (reference sequence). CDR3 protein: CSARPDGGWFF. The CDR3 DNA reads as TGCAGTGCTAGACCCGACGGAGGGTGGTTTTTT.

This chain links TRBV27 with TRBJ1-6, with D uncertain. Trimming pared 2 bases from V and 3 bases from J, leaving 8 bases between. CDR3 length: 15 residues. The germline gives CDR1 MNHEY, CDR2 SMNVEV (reference sequence). CDR3 region: CASSLGGFYNSPLHF. CDR3 bases: TGTGCCAGCAGTTTAGGAGGTTTCTATAATTCACCCCTCCACTTT.

This clone has only one observation. This chain joins TRBV6-4 and TRBJ2-7; D is perhaps TRBD1 (7 bases). Germline CDR1 is MRHNA and CDR2 is SNTAGT. CDR3 length equals 13 residues. Between the trimmed V and J ends, which lost 1 base and 6 bases, there was a span of 10 bases. The CDR3 reads CASSDFQGGEQYF. Written as DNA, the CDR3 is TGTGCCAGCAGTGACTTTCAGGGGGGCGAGCAGTACTTC.

This clone occurred once. V gene TRBV4-2 combines with J gene TRBJ2-3; TRBD1 might be the D (5 bases). The CDR3 has 16 amino acids. V lost 1 base and J lost 2, with 13 bases in between. Germline CDR1 and CDR2: LGHNA and YNFKEQ. The CDR3 loop reads CASSQGGGQNTDTQYF. The CDR3 DNA reads TGTGCCAGCAGCCAAGGCGGCGGACAAAACACAGATACGCAGTATTTT.

This clone was recorded only once. The chain has TRBV25-1 and TRBJ2-1; no definite D call. This CDR3 region has 16 residues. V lost 2 bases and J lost 0, with 11 bases in between. Germline CDR1 and CDR2: MGHDK and SYGVNS. The CDR3 nucleotides read TGTGCCAGCAGTGAAACGGCAGCGAGCTCCTACAATGAGCAGTTCTTC. This translates into CASSETAASSYNEQFF. Full variable domain (outside the CDR3, taken from reference TRBV25-1 and TRBJ2-1): EADIYQTPRYLVIGTGKKITLECSQTMGHDKMYWYQQDPGMELHLIHYSYGVNSTEKGDLSSESTVSRIRTEHFPLTLESARPSHTSQYLCASSETAASSYNEQFFGPGTRLTVL.

V is TRBV5-4 and J is TRBJ1-2, with D unclear. The CDR3 extends over 15 amino acids. Germline assignment: CDR1 SGHNT and CDR2 YYREEE (reference sequence). V dropped 7 bases and J dropped 5 bases, with 21 bases sitting between them. The CDR3 loop reads CASRPPGGNEYGYTF. The CDR3 bases are TGTGCCAGCCGACCGCCCGGAGGGAATGAGTATGGCTACACCTTC.

This chain uses TRBV12-5 with TRBJ1-5; D ambiguous. The germline V and J ends were trimmed by 2 bases and 4 bases, with 9 bases remaining between them. The CDR3 sequence is 14 residues long. Germline assignment: CDR1 LGHNT and CDR2 FRNRAP. The CDR3 is CASGLTDENQPQHF. CDR3 in DNA: TGTGCTAGTGGTTTGACAGATGAAAATCAGCCCCAGCATTTT.

The chain has TRBV4-3 and TRBJ2-5, with 11 bases fitting TRBD2. CDR3 length: 16 residues. From germline, CDR1 is LGHNA and CDR2 YSLEER. The V gene end was trimmed by 3 bases and the J gene end by 5 bases; junction bases not matched to a gene: 8. The CDR3 coding sequence is TGCGCCAGCAGCCAGGGGGTAGCGGGAGGGCCGGAGACCCAGTACTTC. Its protein product is CASSQGVAGGPETQYF.

In nucleotides, the CDR3 is TGTGCCAGCAGCTTAAATACGGGCTCTGGAAACACCATATATTTT. Encoded protein: CASSLNTGSGNTIYF. This rearrangement joins TRBV7-9 to TRBJ1-3; D is ambiguous. The germline V and J ends were trimmed by 2 bases and 0 bases, with 8 bases remaining between them. This CDR3 has 15 amino acids. The V gene's germline CDR1 is SEHNR and CDR2 FQNEAQ (reference sequence).